These 27 T cell receptor beta chains came from one sample sequenced in a study of control samples from healthy donors and cancer patients. Sequenced by immunoSEQ multiplex PCR; TCRdb stores in-frame clones only, minus some. The sample contains 60,000 to 75,000 clones, around 85% of which appear only once. Sequencing input: blood. The source is a man aged 40-55 years in good health.

This chain joins TRBV13 and TRBJ1-3; TRBD1 matches at 7 bases. CDR3 size: 19 residues. Trimming took 2 bases from V and 4 from J; bases not matched to a gene: 17. Germline V gene lookup returns CDR1 PRHDT and CDR2 FYEKMQ (reference sequence). CDR3 amino acids: CASSLYPDRLSRGGNTIYF. The CDR3 region has the DNA TGTGCCAGCAGCTTATATCCGGACAGGCTGTCTAGGGGAGGAAACACCATATATTTT.

This rearrangement joins TRBV11-2 to TRBJ1-4, with 8 bases matching TRBD1. CDR3 length: 15 amino acids. The germline V gene has CDR1 SGHAT and CDR2 FQNNGV. V trimming: 5 bases; J trimming: 2 bases; junction bases outside the gene matches: 4. As DNA, the CDR3 is TGTGCCAGCAGCCCGAGACAGGGGACTAATGAAAAACTGTTTTTT. This gives the protein CASSPRQGTNEKLFF.

The CDR3 here is CASSLRQGNSPLHF. The CDR3 nucleotides are TGTGCCAGCAGCCTACGGCAGGGAAATTCACCCCTCCACTTT. The V call is TRBV11-3, the J call TRBJ1-6; D is possibly TRBD1 (5 bases). Trimming stripped 5 bases from V and 7 bases from J, with 12 bases between. This CDR3 contains 14 residues. CDR1 SGHNT and CDR2 YENEEA come from the germline V gene.

This chain joins TRBV5-6 and TRBJ2-2, with 7 positions matching TRBD1. Germline V gene data show CDR1 as SGHDT and CDR2 as YYEEEE. This CDR3 contains 17 residues. The trim removed 4 bases at V and 0 bases at J, leaving 9 bases unmatched. The CDR3 spells CASSHPVTGANTGELFF. CDR3 in DNA: TGTGCCAGCAGCCATCCGGTCACAGGGGCGAACACCGGGGAGCTGTTTTTT.

This rearrangement joins TRBV5-5 to TRBJ1-2, with TRBD1 as a possible D gene (6 bases). Per the germline V gene, CDR1 is SGHKS and CDR2 is YYEKEE (reference sequence). CDR3 length: 15 amino acids. Trimming pared 0 bases from V and 8 bases from J, leaving 17 bases between. CDR3 coding DNA: TGTGCCAGCAGCTTGGGACAGGTCTTCGAAGGGGGCTACACCTTC. Translating it yields CASSLGQVFEGGYTF.

This chain uses TRBV3-1 (or the pseudogene TRBV3-2) with TRBJ1-2; 7 nucleotides match TRBD1. The CDR3 sequence is 15 residues long. Germline lookup yields CDR1 LGHDT and CDR2 YNNKEL (reference sequence). V lost 4 bases and J lost 1; bases outside the gene matches: 6. The CDR3 DNA reads as TGTGCCAGCAGCCTAACCGGGACAGATAACTATGGCTACACCTTC. Translating gives CASSLTGTDNYGYTF.

The V and J genes are TRBV7-2 and TRBJ2-7; D gene uncertain. The CDR3 is 13 amino acids. Germline V CDR1 and CDR2: SGHTA, FQGNSA. Trimming pared 5 bases from V and 4 bases from J, leaving 12 bases between. This CDR3 reads CASSAYRPYEQYF. In nucleotides, the CDR3 is TGTGCCAGCAGCGCCTACCGGCCGTACGAGCAGTACTTC.

The chain couples TRBV7-9 to TRBJ2-3, with 12 positions matching TRBD2. J gave up 3 bases and V 5 bases, and 3 bases lay outside the gene matches. CDR1 is SEHNR and CDR2 is FQNEAQ in the germline V gene (reference sequence). CDR3 length: 15 amino acids. The CDR3 DNA is TGTGCCAGCAGCCAAGGACTAGCGGGGACAGATACGCAGTATTTT. It translates to CASSQGLAGTDTQYF.

The chain employs TRBV7-8 and TRBJ1-4; D may be TRBD1 (5 bases). The V end was cut by 5 bases, the J end by 7 bases, with 17 bases between. From germline, CDR1 is SGHVS and CDR2 FQNEAQ. The CDR3 spans 15 residues. The DNA of the CDR3 is TGTGCCAGCAGCAATGAAAATGGGGCAATTGAAAAACTGTTTTTT. It encodes CASSNENGAIEKLFF.

This clone has a handful of counts. The rearrangement joins TRBV6-6 to TRBJ2-3, with D unclear. Trimming shortened V by 6 bases and J by 5 bases, and 9 bases separated the two germline ends. CDR1 and CDR2 from the germline V gene are MNHNY and SVGAGI (reference sequence). The CDR3 consists of 12 residues. In DNA form, the CDR3 reads TGTGCCAGCAGCCGGAATGGAGATACGCAGTATTTT. This sequence encodes CASSRNGDTQYF.

V and J are TRBV2 and TRBJ1-1; unclear D gene. Germline V gene sequence: CDR1 SNHLY, CDR2 FYNNEI. Trimming pared 2 bases from V and 7 bases from J, leaving 8 bases between. CDR3 size: 12 residues. The CDR3 is CASSERGREAFF. The CDR3 DNA reads TGTGCCAGCAGTGAAAGAGGGCGTGAAGCTTTCTTT.

The V call is TRBV6-1, the J call TRBJ2-2; no clear D gene. Germline values: CDR1 MNHNS, CDR2 SASEGT. V was cut by 0 bases and J by 7 bases, with 18 bases left in between. The CDR3 contains 17 residues. CDR3 residues: CASSEAWDGVIDGELFF. For the CDR3, the DNA is TGTGCCAGCAGTGAAGCCTGGGATGGAGTAATAGACGGGGAGCTGTTTTTT.

There are a few counts of this clone. The chain recombines TRBV28 with TRBJ1-5; TRBD1 aligns across 9 bases. Looked up from germline, CDR1 is MDHEN and CDR2 is SYDVKM. V lost 11 bases to trimming and J lost 4 bases; unmatched junction nucleotides: 9. The CDR3 is 14 residues long. CDR3 DNA sequence: TGTGCCGGCCGGGGACAGGGCGGGAATCAGCCCCAGCATTTT. This sequence encodes CAGRGQGGNQPQHF.

To note about this clone: The same CDR3 arises from other DNA sequences in this sample as well. The chain carries TRBV9 and TRBJ1-1, with a tentative D call TRBD1 (5 bases). The CDR3 runs to 13 residues. With 2 bases removed from V and 1 base from J, the gap between germline ends came to 6 bases. Germline CDR1 and CDR2: SGDLS and YYNGEE. The DNA for the CDR3 is TGTGCCAGCAGCGTTCAGGGGAACACTGAAGCTTTCTTT. Translating it yields CASSVQGNTEAFF. The complete variable domain, with remaining parts taken from reference TRBV9 and TRBJ1-1, reads DSGVTQTPKHLITATGQRVTLRCSPRSGDLSVYWYQQSLDQGLQFLIQYYNGEERAKGNILERFSAQQFPDLHSELNLSSLELGDSALYFCASSVQGNTEAFFGQGTRLTVV.

This clone was counted a single time. The chain couples TRBV6-5 to TRBJ1-1; 7 positions match TRBD1. Germline CDR1 and CDR2: MNHEY and SVGAGI. V was pared by 5 bases and J by 6 bases, with 12 bases of the junction left unmatched. CDR3 length equals 15 residues. CDR3: CASSPPDRVQSEAFF. Here the CDR3 DNA reads TGTGCCAGCAGTCCGCCCGACAGGGTCCAATCTGAAGCTTTCTTT.

The chain couples TRBV7-2 to TRBJ2-7, with D possibly being TRBD2 (6 bases). The germline V gene encodes CDR1 SGHTA and CDR2 FQGNSA. The CDR3 runs to 16 residues. V dropped 1 base and J dropped 3 bases, with 16 bases sitting between them. The CDR3 region is CASSLGSGGVYYEQYF. In DNA form, the CDR3 reads TGTGCCAGCAGCTTAGGCTCAGGAGGGGTTTACTACGAGCAGTACTTC.

The gene calls are TRBV12-3 or TRBV12-4 and TRBJ2-1; no firm D call. The V end lost 5 bases, the J end lost 10 bases, and 6 bases lay between the germline ends. The CDR3 spans 10 residues. CDR3 sequence: CASSPGEQFF. The CDR3 coding sequence is TGTGCCAGCAGTCCCGGGGAGCAGTTCTTC.

This clone was seen a few times. This chain joins TRBV7-9 and TRBJ1-5, with 10 bases aligning to TRBD1. The CDR3 spans 15 residues. Per germline, CDR1 SEHNR and CDR2 FQNEAQ (reference sequence). V lost 5 bases, J lost 7 bases, and 8 bases stayed unmatched. CDR3 sequence (DNA): TGTGCCAGCAGCGCCGACCCGGGACAGGGGCAGCCCCAGCATTTT. As protein: CASSADPGQGQPQHF.

The CDR3, as DNA: TGTGCCAGCAGCTTCGTAGGGCAGAACTATGGCTACACCTTC. As protein: CASSFVGQNYGYTF. The chain uses TRBV5-6 and TRBJ1-2; D not resolved. Germline lookup yields CDR1 SGHDT and CDR2 YYEEEE. The CDR3 sequence is 14 residues long. V was clipped by 2 bases and J by 2 bases, with 10 bases between them.

The CDR3 loop is CASRRDRGAMNTEAFF. The CDR3, as DNA: TGCGCCAGCAGACGGGACAGGGGGGCTATGAACACTGAAGCTTTCTTT. This chain joins TRBV23-1 and TRBJ1-1; 11 nucleotides match TRBD1. TRBV23-1 belongs to the ORF category, with a function that is uncertain. The CDR3 is 16 amino acids. V dropped 6 bases and J dropped 0; count of bases not matched to a gene: 6.

Only a few counts were recorded for this clone. The chain carries TRBV9 and TRBJ2-5; TRBD2 matches at 9 bases. CDR1 SGDLS and CDR2 YYNGEE come from the germline V gene. The CDR3 extends over 16 amino acids. The trim removed 3 bases at V and 5 bases at J, leaving 11 bases unmatched. CDR3 loop: CASSGVAGAIVETQYF. In nucleotides, the CDR3 is TGTGCCAGCAGCGGGGTAGCGGGAGCGATTGTGGAGACCCAGTACTTC.

This sequence joins TRBV7-2 and TRBJ2-7, with 12 nucleotides matching TRBD2. This CDR3 has 17 residues. J gave up 2 bases and V 0 bases, and 5 bases lay outside the gene matches. Per germline, CDR1 SGHTA and CDR2 FQGNSA. Here the CDR3 reads CASSLASTSGGTYEQYF. The CDR3 DNA reads as TGTGCCAGCAGCTTAGCGTCGACTAGCGGGGGAACCTACGAGCAGTACTTC.

The chain recombines TRBV30 with TRBJ2-1, with 7 bases fitting TRBD2. CDR1 and CDR2 (germline): GTSNPN, SVGIG (reference sequence). The CDR3 contains 14 residues. The V and J ends lost 4 bases and 7 bases, in that order; junction bases with no gene match: 10. The CDR3 reads CAWNRGLSGNEQFF. CDR3 DNA sequence: TGTGCCTGGAATAGGGGACTAAGTGGGAATGAGCAGTTCTTC.

This clone has only one observation. V usage is TRBV3-1 (or the pseudogene TRBV3-2) and J usage is TRBJ2-7; 8 bases fit TRBD1. J gave up 7 bases and V 2 bases, and 4 bases lay outside the gene matches. Germline V lookup: CDR1 LGHDT, CDR2 YNNKEL (reference sequence). The CDR3 spans 13 residues. The DNA for the CDR3 is TGTGCCAGCAGCCAACTGACAGGGGTAGAGCAGTACTTC. The encoded protein is CASSQLTGVEQYF.

This chain connects TRBV5-6 to TRBJ2-2, with a possible D match to TRBD2 (5 bases). Germline V gives CDR1 SGHDT, CDR2 YYEEEE. The CDR3 sequence is 15 residues long. Deletions cut 4 bases from V and 4 bases from J, with 14 bases between. This CDR3 is CASSPGSGLTGELFF. In DNA form, the CDR3 reads TGTGCCAGCAGCCCCGGAAGCGGTCTCACCGGGGAGCTGTTTTTT.

The sample holds one count of this clone. J is TRBJ1-1 and V is TRBV29-1; tentative D call: TRBD1 (6 bases). CDR1 and CDR2 (germline): SQVTM, ANQGSEA. This CDR3 spans 13 amino acids. Trimming shortened V by 7 bases and J by 5 bases, and 17 bases separated the two germline ends. CDR3 loop: CSGAETGGTEAFF. CDR3 sequence (DNA): TGCAGCGGGGCGGAGACAGGTGGAACTGAAGCTTTCTTT.

V and J are TRBV5-4 and TRBJ1-3; 9 bases match TRBD1. The CDR3 runs to 14 residues. The germline CDR1 and CDR2 sequences are SGHNT and YYREEE (reference sequence). The V and J ends lost 7 bases and 6 bases, in that order; junction bases with no gene match: 8. Here the CDR3 DNA reads TGTGCCAGCGGGTCACAGGGGGCAGAAAACACCATATATTTT. It is translated as CASGSQGAENTIYF. The whole variable domain, filled in from reference TRBV5-4 and TRBJ1-3, reads ETGVTQSPTHLIKTRGQQVTLRCSSQSGHNTVSWYQQALGQGPQFIFQYYREEENGRGNFPPRFSGLQFPNYSSELNVNALELDDSALYLCASGSQGAENTIYFGEGSWLTVV.